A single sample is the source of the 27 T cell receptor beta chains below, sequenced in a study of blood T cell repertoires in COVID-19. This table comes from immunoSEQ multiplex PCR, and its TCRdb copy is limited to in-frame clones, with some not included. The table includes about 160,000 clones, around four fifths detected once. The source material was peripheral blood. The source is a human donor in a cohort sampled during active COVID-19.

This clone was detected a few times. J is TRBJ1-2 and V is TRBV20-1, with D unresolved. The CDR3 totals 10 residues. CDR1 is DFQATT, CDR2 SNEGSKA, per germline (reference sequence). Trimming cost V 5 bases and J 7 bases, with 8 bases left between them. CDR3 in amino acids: CSALGGGYTF. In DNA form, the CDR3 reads TGCAGTGCTCTAGGTGGTGGCTACACCTTC.

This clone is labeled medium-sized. The CDR3 nucleotides read TGCGCCAGCAGCCCGGTAGTGGGGCGGACCGGGGAGCTGTTTTTT. As protein: CASSPVVGRTGELFF. This rearrangement joins TRBV5-1 to TRBJ2-2; D is perhaps TRBD1 (5 bases). Germline V gives CDR1 SGHRS, CDR2 YFSETQ. Trimming pared 4 bases from V and 5 bases from J, leaving 15 bases between. CDR3 length: 15 amino acids. Based on the CDR3 plus reference TRBV5-1 and TRBJ2-2, the full variable domain is KAGVTQTPRYLIKTRGQQVTLSCSPISGHRSVSWYQQTPGQGLQFLFEYFSETQRNKGNFPGRFSGRQFSNSRSEMNVSTLELGDSALYLCASSPVVGRTGELFFGEGSRLTVL.

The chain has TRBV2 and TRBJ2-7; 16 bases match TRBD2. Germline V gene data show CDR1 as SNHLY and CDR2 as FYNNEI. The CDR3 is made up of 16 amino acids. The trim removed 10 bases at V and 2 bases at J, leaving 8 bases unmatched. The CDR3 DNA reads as TGTGCCATCGGGACTAGCGGGGGGGATCCTCCCTACGAGCAGTACTTC. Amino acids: CAIGTSGGDPPYEQYF. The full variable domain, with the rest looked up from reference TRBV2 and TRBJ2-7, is EPEVTQTPSHQVTQMGQEVILRCVPISNHLYFYWYRQILGQKVEFLVSFYNNEISEKSEIFDDQFSVERPDGSNFTLKIRSTKLEDSAMYFCAIGTSGGDPPYEQYFGPGTRLTVT.

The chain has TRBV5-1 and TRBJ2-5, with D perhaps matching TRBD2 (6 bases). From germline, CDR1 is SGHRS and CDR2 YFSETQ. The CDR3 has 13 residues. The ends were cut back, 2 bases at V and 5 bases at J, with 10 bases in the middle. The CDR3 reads CASSFGSSETQYF. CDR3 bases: TGCGCCAGCAGCTTCGGGAGTTCGGAGACCCAGTACTTC.

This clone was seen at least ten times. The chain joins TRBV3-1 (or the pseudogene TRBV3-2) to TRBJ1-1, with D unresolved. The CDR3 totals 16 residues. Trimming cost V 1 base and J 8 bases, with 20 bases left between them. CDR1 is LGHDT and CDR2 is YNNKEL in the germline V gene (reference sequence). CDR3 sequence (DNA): TGTGCCAGCAGCCAAGGGGGTAGGACGACGAGGGTGGAAGCTTTCTTT. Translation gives CASSQGGRTTRVEAFF.

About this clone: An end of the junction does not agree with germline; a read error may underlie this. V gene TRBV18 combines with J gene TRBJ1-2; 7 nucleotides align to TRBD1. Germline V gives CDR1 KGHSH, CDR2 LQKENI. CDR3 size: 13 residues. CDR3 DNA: TGTGCCAGCTCCCCACAGGGGCGATATCCCTACACCTTC. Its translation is CASSPQGRYPYTF.

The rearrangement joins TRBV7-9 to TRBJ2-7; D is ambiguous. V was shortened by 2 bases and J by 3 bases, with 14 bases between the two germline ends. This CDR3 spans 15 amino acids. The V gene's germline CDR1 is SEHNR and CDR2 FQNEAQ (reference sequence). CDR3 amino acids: CASSLSIGRLYEQYF. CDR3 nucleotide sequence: TGTGCCAGCAGCTTAAGTATCGGCAGACTCTACGAGCAGTACTTC. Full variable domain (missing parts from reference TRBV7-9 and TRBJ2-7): DTGVSQNPRHKITKRGQNVTFRCDPISEHNRLYWYRQTLGQGPEFLTYFQNEAQLEKSRLLSDRFSAERPKGSFSTLEIQRTEQGDSAMYLCASSLSIGRLYEQYFGPGTRLTVT.

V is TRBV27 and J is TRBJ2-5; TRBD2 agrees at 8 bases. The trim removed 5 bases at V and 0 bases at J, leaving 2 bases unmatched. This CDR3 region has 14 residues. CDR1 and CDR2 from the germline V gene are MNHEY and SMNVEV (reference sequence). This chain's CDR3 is CASSRGGNQETQYF. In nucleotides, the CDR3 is TGTGCCAGCAGTCGGGGGGGGAACCAAGAGACCCAGTACTTC.

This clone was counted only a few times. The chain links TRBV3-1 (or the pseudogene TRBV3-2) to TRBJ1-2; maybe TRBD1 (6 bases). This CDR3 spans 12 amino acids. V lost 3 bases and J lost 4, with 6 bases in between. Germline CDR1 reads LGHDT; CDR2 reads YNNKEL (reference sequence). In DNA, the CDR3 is TGTGCCAGCAGCCAGGGGGCCTATGGCTACACCTTC. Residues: CASSQGAYGYTF.

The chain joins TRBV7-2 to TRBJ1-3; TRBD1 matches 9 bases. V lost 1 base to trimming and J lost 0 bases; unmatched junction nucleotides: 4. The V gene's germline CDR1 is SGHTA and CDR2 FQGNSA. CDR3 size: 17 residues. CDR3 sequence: CASSLVSGQGSGNTIYF. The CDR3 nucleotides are TGTGCCAGCAGCTTAGTATCGGGACAGGGCTCTGGAAACACCATATATTTT.

DNA of the CDR3: TGTGCCAGCATCGGAGGGGCGGTGGGAGGCTACACCTTC. Translated: CASIGGAVGGYTF. The rearrangement joins TRBV28 to TRBJ1-2; a weak D match, TRBD1 (5 bases). Germline V gives CDR1 MDHEN, CDR2 SYDVKM. Trimming stripped 7 bases from V and 8 bases from J, with 17 bases between. CDR3 length equals 13 residues.

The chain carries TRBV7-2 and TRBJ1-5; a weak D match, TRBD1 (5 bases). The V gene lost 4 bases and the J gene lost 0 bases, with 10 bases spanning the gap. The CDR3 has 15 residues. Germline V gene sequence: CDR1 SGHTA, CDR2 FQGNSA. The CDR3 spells CASSSSTVSNQPQHF. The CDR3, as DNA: TGTGCCAGCAGCTCGTCGACAGTTAGCAATCAGCCCCAGCATTTT.

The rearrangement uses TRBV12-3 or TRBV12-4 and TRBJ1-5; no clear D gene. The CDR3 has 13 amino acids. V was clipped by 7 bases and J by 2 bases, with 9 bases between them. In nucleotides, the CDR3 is TGTGCCAGCACCGGCGGGGGCAATCAGCCCCAGCATTTT. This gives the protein CASTGGGNQPQHF.

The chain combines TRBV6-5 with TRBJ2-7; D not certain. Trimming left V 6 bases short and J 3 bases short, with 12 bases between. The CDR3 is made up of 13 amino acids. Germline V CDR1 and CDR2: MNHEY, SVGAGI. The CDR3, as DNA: TGTGCCAGCAGCGGATATAGAGGCTACGAGCAGTACTTC. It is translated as CASSGYRGYEQYF.

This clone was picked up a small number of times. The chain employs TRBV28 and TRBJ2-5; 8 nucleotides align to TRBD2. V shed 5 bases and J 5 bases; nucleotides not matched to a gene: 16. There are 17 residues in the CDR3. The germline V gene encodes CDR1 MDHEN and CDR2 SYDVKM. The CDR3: CASSPQRSAGGKETQYF. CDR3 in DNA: TGTGCCAGCAGTCCTCAGCGGTCGGCGGGGGGCAAGGAGACCCAGTACTTC.

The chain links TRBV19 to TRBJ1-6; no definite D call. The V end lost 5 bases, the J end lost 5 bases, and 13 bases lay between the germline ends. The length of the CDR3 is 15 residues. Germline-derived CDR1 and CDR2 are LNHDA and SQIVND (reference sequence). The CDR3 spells CASSPVGIDNSPLHF. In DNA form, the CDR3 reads TGTGCCAGTAGTCCAGTCGGGATTGATAATTCACCCCTCCACTTT.

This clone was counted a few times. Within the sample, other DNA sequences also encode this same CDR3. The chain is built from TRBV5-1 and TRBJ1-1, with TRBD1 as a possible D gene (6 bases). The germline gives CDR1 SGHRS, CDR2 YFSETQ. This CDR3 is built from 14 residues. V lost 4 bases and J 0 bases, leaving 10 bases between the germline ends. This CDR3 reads CASSLRGMNTEAFF. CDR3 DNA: TGCGCCAGCAGCCTCAGGGGTATGAACACTGAAGCTTTCTTT.

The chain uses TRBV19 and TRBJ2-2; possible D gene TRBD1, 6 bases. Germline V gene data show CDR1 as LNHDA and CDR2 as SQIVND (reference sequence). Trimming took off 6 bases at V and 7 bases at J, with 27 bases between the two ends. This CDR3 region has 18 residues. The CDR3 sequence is CASRAPPTGTITNGELFF. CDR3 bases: TGTGCCAGTAGAGCCCCCCCAACAGGGACCATAACGAACGGGGAGCTGTTTTTT.

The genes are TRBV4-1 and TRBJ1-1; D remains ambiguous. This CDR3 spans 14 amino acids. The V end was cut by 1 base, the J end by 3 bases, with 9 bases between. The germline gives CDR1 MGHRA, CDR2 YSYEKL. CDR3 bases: TGCGCCAGCAGCCAAGTAGATTCCTACACTGAAGCTTTCTTT. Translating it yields CASSQVDSYTEAFF.

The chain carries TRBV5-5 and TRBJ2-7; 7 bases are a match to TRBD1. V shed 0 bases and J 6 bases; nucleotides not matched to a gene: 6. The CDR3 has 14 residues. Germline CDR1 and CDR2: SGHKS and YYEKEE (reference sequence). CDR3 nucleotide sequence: TGTGCCAGCAGCTTGGAACAGGGGCGAAGCGAGCAGTACTTC. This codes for CASSLEQGRSEQYF.

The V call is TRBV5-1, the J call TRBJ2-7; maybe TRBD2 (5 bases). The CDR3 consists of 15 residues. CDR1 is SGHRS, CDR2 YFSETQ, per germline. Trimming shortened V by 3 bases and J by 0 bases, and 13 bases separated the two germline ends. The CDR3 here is CASSYTMGSSYEQYF. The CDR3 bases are TGCGCCAGCAGCTATACTATGGGGAGCTCCTACGAGCAGTACTTC.

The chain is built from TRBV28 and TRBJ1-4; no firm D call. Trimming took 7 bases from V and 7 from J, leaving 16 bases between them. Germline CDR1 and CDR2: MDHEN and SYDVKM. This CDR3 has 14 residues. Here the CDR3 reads CASNTEAVAEKLFF. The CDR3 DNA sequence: TGTGCCAGCAATACGGAGGCGGTGGCTGAAAAACTGTTTTTT.

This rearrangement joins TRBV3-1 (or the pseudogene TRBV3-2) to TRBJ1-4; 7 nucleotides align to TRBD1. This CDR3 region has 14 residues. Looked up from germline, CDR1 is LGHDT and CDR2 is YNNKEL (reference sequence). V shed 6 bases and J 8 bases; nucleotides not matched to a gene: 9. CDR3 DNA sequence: TGTGCCAGCAGTAACAGGGGTCTAGGGGAAAAACTGTTTTTT. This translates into CASSNRGLGEKLFF.

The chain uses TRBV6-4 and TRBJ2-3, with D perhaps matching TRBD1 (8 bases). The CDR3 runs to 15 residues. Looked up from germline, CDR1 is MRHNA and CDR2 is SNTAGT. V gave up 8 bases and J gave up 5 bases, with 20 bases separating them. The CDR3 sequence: CASGAGGAGVDTQYF. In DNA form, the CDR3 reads TGTGCCAGCGGCGCAGGGGGCGCGGGAGTAGATACGCAGTATTTT.

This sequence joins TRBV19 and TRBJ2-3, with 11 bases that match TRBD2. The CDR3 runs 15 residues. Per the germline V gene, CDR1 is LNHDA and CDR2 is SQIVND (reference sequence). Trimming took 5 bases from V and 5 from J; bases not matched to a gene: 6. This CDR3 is CASSPTGTSGDTQYF. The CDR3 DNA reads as TGTGCCAGTAGTCCCACCGGGACTAGCGGAGATACGCAGTATTTT.

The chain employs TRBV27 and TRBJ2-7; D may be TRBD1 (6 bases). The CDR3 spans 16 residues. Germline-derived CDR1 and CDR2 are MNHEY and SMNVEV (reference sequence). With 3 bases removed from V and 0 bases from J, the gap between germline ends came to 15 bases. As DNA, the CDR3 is TGTGCCAGCAGTTTGAGGCCGAACAGGGACTCCTACGAGCAGTACTTC. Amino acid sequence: CASSLRPNRDSYEQYF.

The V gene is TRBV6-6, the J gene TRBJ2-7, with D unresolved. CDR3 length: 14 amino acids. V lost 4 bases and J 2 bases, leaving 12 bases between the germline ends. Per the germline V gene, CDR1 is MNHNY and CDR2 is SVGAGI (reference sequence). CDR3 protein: CASSSRLEPYEQYF. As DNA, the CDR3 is TGTGCCAGCAGTTCTCGATTAGAGCCCTACGAGCAGTACTTC.